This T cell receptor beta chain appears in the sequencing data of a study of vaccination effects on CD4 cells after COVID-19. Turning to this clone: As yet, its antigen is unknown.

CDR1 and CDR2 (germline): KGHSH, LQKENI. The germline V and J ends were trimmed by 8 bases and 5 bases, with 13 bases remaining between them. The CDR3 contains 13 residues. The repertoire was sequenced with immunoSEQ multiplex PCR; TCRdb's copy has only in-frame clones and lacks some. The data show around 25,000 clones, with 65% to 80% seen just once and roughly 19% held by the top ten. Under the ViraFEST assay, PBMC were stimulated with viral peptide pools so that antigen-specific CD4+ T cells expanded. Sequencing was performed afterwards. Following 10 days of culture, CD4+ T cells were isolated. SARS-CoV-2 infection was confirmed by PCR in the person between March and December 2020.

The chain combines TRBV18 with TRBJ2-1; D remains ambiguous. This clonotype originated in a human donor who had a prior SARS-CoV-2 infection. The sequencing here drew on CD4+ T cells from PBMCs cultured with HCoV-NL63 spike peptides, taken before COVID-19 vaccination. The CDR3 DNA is TGTGCCAGCACGCAAGATCTAAACAATGAGCAGTTCTTC. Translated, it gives CASTQDLNNEQFF.